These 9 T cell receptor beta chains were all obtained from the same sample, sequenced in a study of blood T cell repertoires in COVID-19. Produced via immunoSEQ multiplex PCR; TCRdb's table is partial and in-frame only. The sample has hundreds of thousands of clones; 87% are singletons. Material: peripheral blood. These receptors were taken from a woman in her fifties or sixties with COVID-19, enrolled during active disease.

Here the CDR3 reads CAWSVPGGGNQPQHF. In DNA form, the CDR3 reads TGTGCCTGGAGTGTACCGGGGGGGGGCAATCAGCCCCAGCATTTT. The rearrangement uses TRBV30 and TRBJ1-5; maybe TRBD1 (5 bases). The V gene lost 0 bases and the J gene lost 2 bases, with 11 bases spanning the gap. CDR1 and CDR2 from the germline V gene are GTSNPN and SVGIG (reference sequence). This CDR3 spans 15 amino acids.

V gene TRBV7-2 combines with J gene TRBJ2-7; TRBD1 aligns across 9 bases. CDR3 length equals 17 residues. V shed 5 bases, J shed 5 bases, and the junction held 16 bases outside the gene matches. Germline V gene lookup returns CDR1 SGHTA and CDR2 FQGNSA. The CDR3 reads CASSPFYRGRGGDEQYF. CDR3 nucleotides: TGTGCCAGCAGCCCCTTTTACAGGGGGCGCGGAGGGGACGAGCAGTACTTC.

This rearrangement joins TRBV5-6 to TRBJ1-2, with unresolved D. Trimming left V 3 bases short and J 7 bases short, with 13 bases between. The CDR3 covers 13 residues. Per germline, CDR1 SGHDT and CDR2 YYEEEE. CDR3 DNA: TGTGCCAGCAGCTCAAGCAGGCGGGGTGGCTACACCTTC. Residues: CASSSSRRGGYTF. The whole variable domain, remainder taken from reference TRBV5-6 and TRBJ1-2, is DAGVTQSPTHLIKTRGQQVTLRCSPKSGHDTVSWYQQALGQGPQFIFQYYEEEERQRGNFPDRFSGHQFPNYSSELNVNALLLGDSALYLCASSSSRRGGYTFGSGTRLTVV.

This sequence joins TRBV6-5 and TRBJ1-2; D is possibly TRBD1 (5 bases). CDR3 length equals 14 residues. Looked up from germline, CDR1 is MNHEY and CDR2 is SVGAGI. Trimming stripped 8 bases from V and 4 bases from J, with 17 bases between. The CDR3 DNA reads TGTGCCAGCGGAAGCTCTACAGGAGTCTATGGCTACACCTTC. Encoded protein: CASGSSTGVYGYTF.

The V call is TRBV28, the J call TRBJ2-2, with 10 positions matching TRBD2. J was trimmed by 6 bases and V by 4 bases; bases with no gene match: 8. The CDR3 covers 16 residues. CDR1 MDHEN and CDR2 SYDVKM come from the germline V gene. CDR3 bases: TGTGCCAGCAGTTCATATAGCGGGGGGATAGCCGGGGAGCTGTTTTTT. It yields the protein CASSSYSGGIAGELFF.

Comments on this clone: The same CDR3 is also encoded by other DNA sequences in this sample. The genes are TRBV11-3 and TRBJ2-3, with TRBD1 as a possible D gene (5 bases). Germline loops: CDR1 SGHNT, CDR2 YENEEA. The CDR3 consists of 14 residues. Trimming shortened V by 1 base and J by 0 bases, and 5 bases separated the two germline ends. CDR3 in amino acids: CASSLGQSTDTQYF. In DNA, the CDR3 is TGTGCCAGCAGCTTAGGACAGAGCACAGATACGCAGTATTTT. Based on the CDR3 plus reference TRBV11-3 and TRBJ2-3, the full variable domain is EAGVVQSPRYKIIEKKQPVAFWCNPISGHNTLYWYLQNLGQGPELLIRYENEEAVDDSQLPKDRFSAERLKGVDSTLKIQPAELGDSAVYLCASSLGQSTDTQYFGPGTRLTVL.

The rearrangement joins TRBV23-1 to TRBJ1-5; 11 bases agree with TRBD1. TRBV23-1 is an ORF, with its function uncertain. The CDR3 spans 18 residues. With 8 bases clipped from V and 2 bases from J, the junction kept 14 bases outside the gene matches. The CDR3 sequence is CASHETGTGGIGNQPQHF. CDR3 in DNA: TGCGCCAGCCACGAGACCGGGACAGGGGGTATCGGCAATCAGCCCCAGCATTTT.

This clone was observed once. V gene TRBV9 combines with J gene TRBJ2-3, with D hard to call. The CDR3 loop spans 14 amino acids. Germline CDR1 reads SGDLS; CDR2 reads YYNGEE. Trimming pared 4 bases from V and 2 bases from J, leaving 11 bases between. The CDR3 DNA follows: TGTGCCAGCAGCCTGGCATATTCCACAGATACGCAGTATTTT. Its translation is CASSLAYSTDTQYF.

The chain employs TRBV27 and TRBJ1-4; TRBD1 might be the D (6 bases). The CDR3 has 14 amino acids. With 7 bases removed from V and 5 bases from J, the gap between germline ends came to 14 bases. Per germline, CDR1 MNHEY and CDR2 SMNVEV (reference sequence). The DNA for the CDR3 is TGTGCCAGCAAAAAAGGACAGAGGAATGAAAAACTGTTTTTT. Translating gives CASKKGQRNEKLFF.